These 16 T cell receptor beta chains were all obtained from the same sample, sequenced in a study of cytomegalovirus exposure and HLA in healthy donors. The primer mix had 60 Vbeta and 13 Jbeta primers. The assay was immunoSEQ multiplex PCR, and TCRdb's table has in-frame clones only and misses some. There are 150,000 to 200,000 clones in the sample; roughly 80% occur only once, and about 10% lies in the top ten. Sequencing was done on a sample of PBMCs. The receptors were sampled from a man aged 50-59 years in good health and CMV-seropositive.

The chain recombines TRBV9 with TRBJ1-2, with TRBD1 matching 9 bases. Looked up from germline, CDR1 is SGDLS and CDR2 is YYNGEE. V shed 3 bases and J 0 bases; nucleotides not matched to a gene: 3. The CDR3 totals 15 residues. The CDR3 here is CASSEGQGTNYGYTF. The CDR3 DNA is TGTGCCAGCAGCGAAGGACAGGGGACTAACTATGGCTACACCTTC.

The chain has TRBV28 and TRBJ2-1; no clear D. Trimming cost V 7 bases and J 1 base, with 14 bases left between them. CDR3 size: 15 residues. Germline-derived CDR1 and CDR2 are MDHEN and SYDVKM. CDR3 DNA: TGTGCCAGCACCACTTCTGGTCCTTCCTACAATGAGCAGTTCTTC. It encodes CASTTSGPSYNEQFF.

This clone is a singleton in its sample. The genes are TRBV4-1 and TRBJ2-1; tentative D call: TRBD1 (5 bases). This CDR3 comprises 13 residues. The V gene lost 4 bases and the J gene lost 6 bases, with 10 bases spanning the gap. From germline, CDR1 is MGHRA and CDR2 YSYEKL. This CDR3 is CASSPNQGNEQFF. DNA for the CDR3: TGCGCCAGCAGCCCGAATCAGGGCAATGAGCAGTTCTTC.

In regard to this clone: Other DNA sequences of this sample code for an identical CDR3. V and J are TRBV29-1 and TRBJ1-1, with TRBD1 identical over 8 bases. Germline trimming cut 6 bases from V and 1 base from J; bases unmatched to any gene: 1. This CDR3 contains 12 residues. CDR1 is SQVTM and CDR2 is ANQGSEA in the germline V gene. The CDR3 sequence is CSVDRGNTEAFF. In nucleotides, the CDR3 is TGCAGCGTCGACAGGGGGAACACTGAAGCTTTCTTT.

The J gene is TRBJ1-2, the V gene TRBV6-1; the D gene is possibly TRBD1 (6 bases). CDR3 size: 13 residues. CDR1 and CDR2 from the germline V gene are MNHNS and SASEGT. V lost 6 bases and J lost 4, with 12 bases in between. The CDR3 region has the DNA TGTGCCAGCAGCAAACAGGGCGGCTATGGCTACACCTTC. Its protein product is CASSKQGGYGYTF.

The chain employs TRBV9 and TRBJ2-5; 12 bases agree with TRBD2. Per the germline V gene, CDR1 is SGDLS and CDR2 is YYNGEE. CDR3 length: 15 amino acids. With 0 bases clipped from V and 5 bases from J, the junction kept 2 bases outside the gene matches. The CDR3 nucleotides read TGTGCCAGCAGCGTAGCTAGCGGGGGGGCCGAGACCCAGTACTTC. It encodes CASSVASGGAETQYF.

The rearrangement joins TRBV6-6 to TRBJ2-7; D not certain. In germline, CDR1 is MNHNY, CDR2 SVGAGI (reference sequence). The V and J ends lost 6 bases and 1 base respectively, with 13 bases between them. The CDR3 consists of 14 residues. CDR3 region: CASSPYTQSYEQYF. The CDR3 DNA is TGTGCCAGCAGCCCCTACACACAGTCCTACGAGCAGTACTTC.

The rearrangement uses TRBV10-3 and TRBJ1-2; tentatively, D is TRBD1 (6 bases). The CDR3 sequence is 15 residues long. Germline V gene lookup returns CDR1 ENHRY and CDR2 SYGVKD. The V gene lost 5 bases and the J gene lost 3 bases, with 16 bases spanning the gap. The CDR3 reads CAISSQKGEYYGYTF. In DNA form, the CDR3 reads TGTGCCATCAGTTCCCAGAAGGGGGAGTACTATGGCTACACCTTC.

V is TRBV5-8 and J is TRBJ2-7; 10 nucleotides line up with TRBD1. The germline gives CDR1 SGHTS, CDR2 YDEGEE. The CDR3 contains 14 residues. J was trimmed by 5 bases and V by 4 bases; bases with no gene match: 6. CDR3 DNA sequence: TGTGCCAGCAGCCCCCGGGACAGGGGAAACGAGCAGTACTTC. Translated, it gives CASSPRDRGNEQYF.

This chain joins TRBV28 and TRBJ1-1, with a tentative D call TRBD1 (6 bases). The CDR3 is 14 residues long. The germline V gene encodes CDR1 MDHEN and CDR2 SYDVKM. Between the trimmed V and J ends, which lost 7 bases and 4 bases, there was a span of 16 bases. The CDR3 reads CASMQPGAATEAFF. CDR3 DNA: TGTGCCAGCATGCAGCCAGGGGCTGCCACTGAAGCTTTCTTT.

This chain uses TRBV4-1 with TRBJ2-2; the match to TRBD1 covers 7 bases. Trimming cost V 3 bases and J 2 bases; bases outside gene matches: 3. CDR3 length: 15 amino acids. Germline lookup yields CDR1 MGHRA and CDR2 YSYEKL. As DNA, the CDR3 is TGCGCCAGCAGCCAGACAGGGCCAAACACCGGGGAGCTGTTTTTT. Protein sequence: CASSQTGPNTGELFF.

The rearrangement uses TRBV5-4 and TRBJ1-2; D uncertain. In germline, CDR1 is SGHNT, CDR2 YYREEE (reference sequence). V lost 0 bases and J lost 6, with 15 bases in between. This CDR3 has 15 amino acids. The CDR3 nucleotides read TGTGCCAGCAGCTTGGCCTCGGGGTGGCAGGATGGCTACACCTTC. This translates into CASSLASGWQDGYTF.

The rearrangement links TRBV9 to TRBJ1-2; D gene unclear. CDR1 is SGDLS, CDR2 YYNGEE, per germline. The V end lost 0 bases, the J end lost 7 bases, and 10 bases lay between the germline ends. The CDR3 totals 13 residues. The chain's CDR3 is CASSVAQRSGYTF. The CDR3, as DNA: TGTGCCAGCAGCGTAGCACAGAGAAGTGGCTACACCTTC.

The CDR3 loop is CASSYTDRGNSPLHF. The CDR3 DNA sequence: TGTGCCAGCAGTTACACGGACAGGGGAAATTCACCCCTCCACTTT. V is TRBV6-5 and J is TRBJ1-6; 9 nucleotides line up with TRBD1. CDR1 and CDR2 (germline): MNHEY, SVGAGI. Germline trimming cut 2 bases from V and 7 bases from J; bases unmatched to any gene: 3. This CDR3 contains 15 residues.

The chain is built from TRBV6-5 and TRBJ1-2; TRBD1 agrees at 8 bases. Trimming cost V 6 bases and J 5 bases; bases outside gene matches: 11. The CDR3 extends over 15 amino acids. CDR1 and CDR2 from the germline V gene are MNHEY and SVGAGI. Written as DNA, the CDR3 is TGTGCCAGCAGCTGGGACAGGCGCCCCCAGTATGGCTACACCTTC. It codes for CASSWDRRPQYGYTF.

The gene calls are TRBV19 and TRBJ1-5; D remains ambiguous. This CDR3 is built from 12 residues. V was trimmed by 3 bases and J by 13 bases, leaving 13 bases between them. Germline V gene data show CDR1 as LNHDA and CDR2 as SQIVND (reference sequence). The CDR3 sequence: CASSIEPYSQHF. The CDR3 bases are TGTGCCAGTAGTATCGAACCCTACTCTCAGCATTTT.